The clone carrying this T cell receptor beta chain came up a few times. The target antigen is unknown. The data stem from a study of quantifying T cell responses using KT2 cells. The wider study: Reverse transcription used primers in the TCR alpha and beta constant regions. The second PCR was a qPCR stopped at a predetermined fluorescence threshold. The T4 ligation step was estimated to exceed 8% efficiency under optimum conditions. Study-wide findings and caveats: KT2 sequence counts showed saturation when very many KT2 cells were spiked in.

The sample is PBMC spiked with counted cells of clone KT2. A single-stranded UMI oligo with SP2 sequence was ligated to cDNA 3' ends. First-round PCR used 4 cycles and beta primers RC1.1 and RC1.2 covering TRBC1 and TRBC2. TCRdb re-called the UMI-ligation and nested PCR reads with MiXCR, one entry per CDR3 protein. The sample records roughly 50,000 distinct CDR3 sequences, about 12% being singletons. Sequencing was carried out using PBMCs spiked with cells of the T cell clone KT2. This TCR was sampled from a human donor.

The CDR3 nucleotides read TGCAGCGTTGAAAAGTGGCGGGGAGCCGAGCAGTACTTC. As protein: CSVEKWRGAEQYF. The genes are TRBV29-1 and TRBJ2-7; D might be TRBD2 (6 bases). Between the trimmed V and J ends, which lost 2 bases and 6 bases, there was a span of 14 bases. CDR1 is SQVTM, CDR2 ANQGSEA, per germline. The CDR3 consists of 13 residues.